This T cell receptor (beta chain) stems from a study of beta chain features in type 1 diabetes. Study observations and caveats: Relative to healthy donors, patients appeared to have naive, central memory and Treg TCRB repertoires that were more similar.

In regard to this clone: Its antigen remains unknown.

Reverse transcription of all isolated RNA meant that expressed TCRB transcripts were sequenced. Measured with immunoSEQ multiplex PCR; TCRdb has only the in-frame clones, and not every one. This table has about 140,000 clones, roughly 9.7% appearing once. The CDR3 contains 15 residues. The V gene end was trimmed by 2 bases and the J gene end by 9 bases; junction bases not matched to a gene: 8. Per germline, CDR1 MNHEY and CDR2 SVGAGI. CD4+ naive, central memory, regulatory and stem cell-like memory subsets were isolated by sorting on CD45RO/CCR7/CD25/CD127/CD95/CD27. The source material was central memory CD4+ T cells from blood. The chain combines TRBV6-5 with TRBJ1-5; 9 nucleotides line up with TRBD1. The receptor was derived from a middle-aged woman in good health. The CDR3 DNA is TGTGCCAGCAGTTACAGGGGACAGGGTCTTTCGCCCCAGCATTTT. Translation gives CASSYRGQGLSPQHF.